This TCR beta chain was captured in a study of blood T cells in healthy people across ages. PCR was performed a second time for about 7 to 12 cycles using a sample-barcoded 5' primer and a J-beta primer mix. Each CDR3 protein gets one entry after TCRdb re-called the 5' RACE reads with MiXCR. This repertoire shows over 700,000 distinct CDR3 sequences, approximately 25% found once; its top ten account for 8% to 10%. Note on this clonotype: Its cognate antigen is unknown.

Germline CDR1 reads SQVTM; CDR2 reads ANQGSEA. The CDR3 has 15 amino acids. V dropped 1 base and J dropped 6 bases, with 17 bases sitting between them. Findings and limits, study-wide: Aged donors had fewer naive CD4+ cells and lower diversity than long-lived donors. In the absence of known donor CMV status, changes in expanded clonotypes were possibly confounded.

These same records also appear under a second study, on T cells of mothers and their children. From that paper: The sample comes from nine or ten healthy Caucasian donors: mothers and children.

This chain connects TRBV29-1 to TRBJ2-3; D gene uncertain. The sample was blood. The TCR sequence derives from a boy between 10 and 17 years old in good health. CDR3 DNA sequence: TGCAGCGTTGAAGTCAGTGACCGGATCATGGATACGCAGTATTTT. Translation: CSVEVSDRIMDTQYF.